The 24 T cell receptor beta chains below come from one sample, sequenced in a study of graft-versus-host responses after intestinal transplantation. TCRdb's table, derived via immunoSEQ multiplex PCR, lists solely in-frame clones and lacks some. The sample lists about 57,000 clones; 80% to 90% were seen once. The sequences come from PBMCs, collected 26 days after transplant. The source of these receptors is a human patient who received an intestinal transplant, so some T cells may come from the graft donor.

CDR3 amino acids: CASSLRDRLVEKLFF. CDR3 sequence (DNA): TGTGCCAGCAGTTTACGGGACAGGCTGGTTGAAAAACTGTTTTTT. The chain links TRBV28 to TRBJ1-4, with 8 bases that match TRBD1. CDR1 MDHEN and CDR2 SYDVKM come from the germline V gene. With 2 bases clipped from V and 7 bases from J, the junction kept 6 bases outside the gene matches. The CDR3 has 15 amino acids.

This clone was seen a single time. The chain recombines TRBV28 with TRBJ1-5; 10 bases fit TRBD1. CDR3 length equals 16 residues. Germline loops: CDR1 MDHEN, CDR2 SYDVKM. V trimming: 8 bases; J trimming: 7 bases; junction bases outside the gene matches: 14. The DNA for the CDR3 is TGTGCCAGCCTTCGCCCGACAGGGGGCGCGGGCCAGCCCCAGCATTTT. This codes for CASLRPTGGAGQPQHF.

The CDR3 spells CASRAQGVNEKLFF. CDR3 nucleotides: TGTGCCAGCAGGGCACAGGGTGTTAATGAAAAACTGTTTTTT. This chain uses TRBV2 with TRBJ1-4; possibly TRBD1 for D (6 bases). Germline V CDR1 and CDR2: SNHLY, FYNNEI. CDR3 length equals 14 residues. V lost 6 bases to trimming and J lost 4 bases, with 12 bases between them.

This clone was detected only once. The chain uses TRBV19 and TRBJ2-7, with D possibly matching TRBD1 (5 bases). The CDR3 is made up of 14 amino acids. Trimming removed 3 bases at V and 2 bases at J, with 11 bases between. Germline assignment: CDR1 LNHDA and CDR2 SQIVND (reference sequence). CDR3 coding DNA: TGTGCCAGTAGTATGCAGGGTAGGGCCTACGAGCAGTACTTC. As protein: CASSMQGRAYEQYF.

This rearrangement joins TRBV5-4 to TRBJ1-2, with D unclear. The germline gives CDR1 SGHNT, CDR2 YYREEE (reference sequence). V lost 4 bases and J 6 bases, leaving 16 bases between the germline ends. There are 14 residues in the CDR3. CDR3 nucleotide sequence: TGTGCCAGCAGCGACCCAACAGTTTCCCATGGCTACACCTTC. Amino acid sequence: CASSDPTVSHGYTF.

The gene calls are TRBV6-6 and TRBJ1-5; maybe TRBD1 (6 bases). The CDR3 spans 15 residues. V shed 2 bases and J shed 0 bases, with 8 bases lying between them. Germline CDR1 and CDR2: MNHNY and SVGAGI (reference sequence). As DNA, the CDR3 is TGTGCCAGCAGTTACGGACAGTATAGCAATCAGCCCCAGCATTTT. This sequence encodes CASSYGQYSNQPQHF.

J is TRBJ2-7 and V is TRBV4-2; maybe TRBD2 (6 bases). CDR1 and CDR2 (germline): LGHNA, YNFKEQ. Trimming took off 0 bases at V and 2 bases at J, with 11 bases between the two ends. CDR3 size: 15 residues. DNA of the CDR3: TGTGCCAGCAGCCAAGATATTACTAGCACCTACGAGCAGTACTTC. It yields the protein CASSQDITSTYEQYF.

This sequence joins TRBV10-1 and TRBJ1-1, with 8 positions matching TRBD1. Germline values: CDR1 WNHNN, CDR2 SYGVQD (reference sequence). The CDR3 loop spans 14 amino acids. The ends lost 5 bases at V and 2 bases at J; junction bases unmatched: 4. This CDR3 reads CASSRQGTNTEAFF. CDR3 nucleotide sequence: TGCGCCAGCAGTCGACAGGGGACAAACACTGAAGCTTTCTTT.

CDR3 DNA: TGTGCCAGCAGAAGAGGACAGGGGGCGGGCACCGGGGAGCTGTTTTTT. Protein sequence: CASRRGQGAGTGELFF. The chain recombines TRBV28 with TRBJ2-2, with 11 bases aligning to TRBD1. This CDR3 spans 16 amino acids. CDR1 MDHEN and CDR2 SYDVKM come from the germline V gene. V lost 6 bases and J lost 4; bases outside the gene matches: 7. The full variable domain, in which reference TRBV28 and TRBJ2-2 provide the parts outside the CDR3, is DVKVTQSSRYLVKRTGEKVFLECVQDMDHENMFWYRQDPGLGLRLIYFSYDVKMKEKGDIPEGYSVSREKKERFSLILESASTNQTSMYLCASRRGQGAGTGELFFGEGSRLTVL.

The CDR3 spells CASSYAQGNNSPLHF. DNA of the CDR3: TGTGCCAGCAGCTATGCGCAGGGGAATAATTCACCCCTCCACTTT. The V call is TRBV5-4, the J call TRBJ1-6, with D tentatively TRBD1 (6 bases). In germline, CDR1 is SGHNT, CDR2 YYREEE (reference sequence). The CDR3 extends over 15 amino acids. The V end lost 3 bases, the J end lost 5 bases, and 12 bases lay between the germline ends.

V and J are TRBV15 and TRBJ1-2; 8 bases are a match to TRBD1. CDR1 is LNHNV and CDR2 is YYDKDF in the germline V gene (reference sequence). The ends lost 4 bases at V and 5 bases at J; junction bases unmatched: 12. This CDR3 has 16 amino acids. Here the CDR3 reads CATSTQLGQGRYGYTF. The DNA of the CDR3 is TGTGCCACCAGCACCCAACTTGGACAGGGCAGATATGGCTACACCTTC.

The table lists this clone with a count of one. The rearrangement uses TRBV4-2 and TRBJ1-6; no firm D call. CDR1 and CDR2 (germline): LGHNA, YNFKEQ. Trimming took 0 bases from V and 14 from J, leaving 20 bases between them. CDR3 length: 16 amino acids. The CDR3 coding sequence is TGTGCCAGCAGCCAAGATCTTCATGCCGTGATGGTAGCCCTCCACTTT. This encodes CASSQDLHAVMVALHF.

V usage is TRBV28 and J usage is TRBJ1-5; D gene unclear. V lost 10 bases and J 4 bases, leaving 14 bases between the germline ends. Per the germline V gene, CDR1 is MDHEN and CDR2 is SYDVKM. The CDR3 has 13 residues. This CDR3 reads CATTRAVNQPQHF. Written as DNA, the CDR3 is TGTGCCACCACGAGGGCAGTTAATCAGCCCCAGCATTTT.

The rearrangement links TRBV7-9 to TRBJ2-3, with a tentative D call TRBD2 (5 bases). The CDR3 runs to 16 residues. CDR1 is SEHNR, CDR2 FQNEAQ, per germline (reference sequence). V was clipped by 3 bases and J by 0 bases, with 13 bases between them. CDR3 nucleotide sequence: TGTGCCAGCAGCTTCGGTGAGGGAGCTAGCACAGATACGCAGTATTTT. It translates to CASSFGEGASTDTQYF.

The chain joins TRBV4-1 to TRBJ2-5, with TRBD2 matching 7 bases. Germline loops: CDR1 MGHRA, CDR2 YSYEKL. The CDR3 is made up of 17 amino acids. Unmatched junction bases numbered 12, after V lost 2 bases and J lost 3 bases. CDR3: CASSQKTPLAEKETQYF. CDR3 DNA: TGCGCCAGCAGCCAAAAAACCCCCCTAGCGGAGAAAGAGACCCAGTACTTC.

The chain uses TRBV29-1 and TRBJ1-1; 9 bases agree with TRBD1. The J segment lost 11 bases and the V segment lost 1 base, leaving 11 bases of the junction unmatched. The germline V gene encodes CDR1 SQVTM and CDR2 ANQGSEA. This CDR3 is built from 14 residues. CDR3 region: CSVEGGQGSSGAFF. As DNA, the CDR3 is TGCAGCGTTGAAGGGGGACAGGGATCCTCTGGGGCTTTCTTT. Combining the CDR3 with reference TRBV29-1 and TRBJ1-1 gives the whole variable domain SAVISQKPSRDICQRGTSLTIQCQVDSQVTMMFWYRQQPGQSLTLIATANQGSEATYESGFVIDKFPISRPNLTFSTLTVSNMSPEDSSIYLCSVEGGQGSSGAFFGQGTRLTVV.

The chain couples TRBV6-5 to TRBJ1-2, with 11 nucleotides matching TRBD1. CDR1 and CDR2 from the germline V gene are MNHEY and SVGAGI. The CDR3 consists of 15 residues. After removal of 1 base from V and 7 bases from J, the junction contained 5 bases not matched to a gene. Here the CDR3 reads CASSYLGQGAGGYTF. Written as DNA, the CDR3 is TGTGCCAGCAGTTACTTAGGACAGGGGGCGGGTGGCTACACCTTC.

V is TRBV4-3 and J is TRBJ1-6; D uncertain. This CDR3 has 12 amino acids. The germline gives CDR1 LGHNA, CDR2 YSLEER. Between the trimmed V and J ends, which lost 2 bases and 9 bases, there was a span of 5 bases. CDR3 coding DNA: TGCGCCAGCAGCCAACATAGTTCACCCCTCCACTTT. Translation: CASSQHSSPLHF.

The chain carries TRBV28 and TRBJ2-5, with D perhaps matching TRBD1 (6 bases). Germline V gene lookup returns CDR1 MDHEN and CDR2 SYDVKM. CDR3 length equals 11 residues. Trimming stripped 3 bases from V and 7 bases from J, with 6 bases between. The chain's CDR3 is CASSFRGTQYF. The DNA of the CDR3 is TGTGCCAGCAGTTTCAGGGGGACCCAGTACTTC.

The chain combines TRBV13 with TRBJ2-7, with D tentatively TRBD2 (6 bases). This CDR3 region has 15 residues. Looked up from germline, CDR1 is PRHDT and CDR2 is FYEKMQ (reference sequence). Trimming took 1 base from V and 3 from J, leaving 13 bases between them. CDR3 loop: CASSLDGKGLYEQYF. The CDR3 coding sequence is TGTGCCAGCAGCTTAGATGGGAAGGGACTCTACGAGCAGTACTTC.

This clone was seen a few times. The chain uses TRBV5-4 and TRBJ2-5; no reliable D call. The CDR3 spans 13 residues. Germline V lookup: CDR1 SGHNT, CDR2 YYREEE (reference sequence). V was shortened by 4 bases and J by 5 bases, with 12 bases between the two germline ends. CDR3 nucleotides: TGTGCCAGCAGCCGTCAATTCAGGGAGACCCAGTACTTC. The encoded protein is CASSRQFRETQYF.

The chain is built from TRBV28 and TRBJ2-3, with D tentatively TRBD2 (7 bases). This CDR3 is 14 amino acids long. V was shortened by 6 bases and J by 4 bases, with 14 bases between the two germline ends. In germline, CDR1 is MDHEN, CDR2 SYDVKM. The CDR3 DNA sequence: TGTGCCAGCAGAGGGGGGAGGGAGGCAGATACGCAGTATTTT. Amino acid sequence: CASRGGREADTQYF.

This rearrangement joins TRBV19 to TRBJ1-1; D remains ambiguous. CDR3 size: 11 residues. The V gene lost 8 bases and the J gene lost 8 bases, with 12 bases spanning the gap. Germline CDR1 and CDR2: LNHDA and SQIVND (reference sequence). Here the CDR3 DNA reads TGTGCCAGTGAGTCCCCGGGAGAAGCTTTCTTT. This sequence encodes CASESPGEAFF.

CDR3: CASSQPGTDTQYF. As DNA, the CDR3 is TGCGCCAGCAGCCAACCAGGCACAGATACGCAGTATTTT. J is TRBJ2-3 and V is TRBV4-1; unclear D gene. Between the trimmed V and J ends, which lost 2 bases and 1 base, there was a span of 4 bases. The CDR3 has 13 amino acids. The germline V gene has CDR1 MGHRA and CDR2 YSYEKL.